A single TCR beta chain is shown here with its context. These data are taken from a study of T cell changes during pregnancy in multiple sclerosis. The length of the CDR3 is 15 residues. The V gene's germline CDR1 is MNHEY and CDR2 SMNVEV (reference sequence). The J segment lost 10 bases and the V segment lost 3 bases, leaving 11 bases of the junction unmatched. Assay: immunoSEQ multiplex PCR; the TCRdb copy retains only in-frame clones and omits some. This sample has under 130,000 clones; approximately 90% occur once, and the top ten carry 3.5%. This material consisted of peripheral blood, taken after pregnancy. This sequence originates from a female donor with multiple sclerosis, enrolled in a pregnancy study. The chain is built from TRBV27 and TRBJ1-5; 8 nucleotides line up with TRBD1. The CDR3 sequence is CASSLSGDRFRPQHF. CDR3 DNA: TGTGCCAGCAGTTTGAGTGGGGACAGGTTCAGACCCCAGCATTTT.